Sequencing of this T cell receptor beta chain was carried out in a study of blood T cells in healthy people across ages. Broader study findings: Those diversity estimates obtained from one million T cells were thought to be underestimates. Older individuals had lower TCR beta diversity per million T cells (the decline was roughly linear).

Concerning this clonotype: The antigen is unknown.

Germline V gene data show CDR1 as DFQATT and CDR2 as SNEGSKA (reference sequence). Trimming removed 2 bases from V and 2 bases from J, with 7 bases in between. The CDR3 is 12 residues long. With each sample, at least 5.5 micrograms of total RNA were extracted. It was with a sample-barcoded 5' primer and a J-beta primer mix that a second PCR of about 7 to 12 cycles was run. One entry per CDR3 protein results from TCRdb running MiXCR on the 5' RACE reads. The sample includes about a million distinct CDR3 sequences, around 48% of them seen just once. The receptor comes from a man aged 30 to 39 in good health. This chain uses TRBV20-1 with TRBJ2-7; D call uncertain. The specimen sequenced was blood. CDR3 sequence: CSARKDAYEQYF. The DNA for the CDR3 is TGCAGTGCTAGAAAAGATGCCTACGAGCAGTACTTC.